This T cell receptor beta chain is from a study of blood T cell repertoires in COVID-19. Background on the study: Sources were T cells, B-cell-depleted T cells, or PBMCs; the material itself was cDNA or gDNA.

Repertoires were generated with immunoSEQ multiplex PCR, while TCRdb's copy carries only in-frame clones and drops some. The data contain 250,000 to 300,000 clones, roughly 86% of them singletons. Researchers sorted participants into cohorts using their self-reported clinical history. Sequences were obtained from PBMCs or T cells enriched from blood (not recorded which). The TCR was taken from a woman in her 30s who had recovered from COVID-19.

The CDR3 DNA sequence: TGTGCCAGTAGTGTACAGGGGCGGGAAACCTACGAGCAGTACTTC. This translates into CASSVQGRETYEQYF. J is TRBJ2-7 and V is TRBV19, with D perhaps TRBD1 (7 bases). This CDR3 has 15 residues. The V and J ends lost 5 bases and 2 bases respectively, with 16 bases between them. Germline V gives CDR1 LNHDA, CDR2 SQIVND (reference sequence).